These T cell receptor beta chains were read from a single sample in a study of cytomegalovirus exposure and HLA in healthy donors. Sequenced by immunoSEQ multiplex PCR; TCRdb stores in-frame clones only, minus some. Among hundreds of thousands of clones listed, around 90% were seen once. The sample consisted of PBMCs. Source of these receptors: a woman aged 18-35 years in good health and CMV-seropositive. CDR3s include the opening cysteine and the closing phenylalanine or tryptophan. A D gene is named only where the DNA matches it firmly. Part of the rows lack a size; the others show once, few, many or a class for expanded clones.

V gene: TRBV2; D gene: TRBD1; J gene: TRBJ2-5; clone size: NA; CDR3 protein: CASSWWTGGLGEETQYF; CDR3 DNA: TGTGCCAGCAGTTGGTGGACAGGGGGGCTGGGTGAAGAGACCCAGTACTTC
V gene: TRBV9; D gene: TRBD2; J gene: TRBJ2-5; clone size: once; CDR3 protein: CASSVEGTNGETQYF; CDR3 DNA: TGTGCCAGCAGCGTAGAGGGGACTAATGGGGAGACCCAGTACTTC
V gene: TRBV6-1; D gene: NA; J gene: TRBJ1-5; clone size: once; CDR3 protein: CASSENYGNQPQHF; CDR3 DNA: TGTGCCAGCAGTGAAAACTACGGCAATCAGCCCCAGCATTTT
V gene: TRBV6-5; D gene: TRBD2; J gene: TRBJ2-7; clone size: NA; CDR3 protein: CASRGLAGGNLYF; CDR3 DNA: TGTGCCAGCAGGGGACTAGCGGGAGGGAACCTTTACTTC
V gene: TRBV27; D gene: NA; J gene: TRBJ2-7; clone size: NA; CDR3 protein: CASSSTWGSGGYEQYF; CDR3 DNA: TGTGCCAGCAGTTCGACGTGGGGTAGCGGAGGCTACGAGCAGTACTTC
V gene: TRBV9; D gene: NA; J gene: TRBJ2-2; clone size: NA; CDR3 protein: CASSPDYPNTGELFF; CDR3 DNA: TGTGCCAGCAGTCCGGACTACCCCAACACCGGGGAGCTGTTTTTT
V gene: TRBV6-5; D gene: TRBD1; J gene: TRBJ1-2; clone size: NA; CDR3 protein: CASSRPGTGAFGYTF; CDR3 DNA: TGTGCCAGCAGTCGGCCCGGGACAGGGGCTTTTGGCTACACCTTC
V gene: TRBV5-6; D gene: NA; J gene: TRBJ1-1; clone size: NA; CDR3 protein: CASSSLGTEAFF; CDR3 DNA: TGTGCCAGCAGCTCACTAGGCACTGAAGCTTTCTTT
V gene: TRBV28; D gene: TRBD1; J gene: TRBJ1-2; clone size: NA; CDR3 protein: CASSFQGDYGYTF; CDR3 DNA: TGTGCCAGCAGTTTCCAGGGGGACTATGGCTACACCTTC
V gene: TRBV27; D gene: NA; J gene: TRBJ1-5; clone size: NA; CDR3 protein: CASTETGSNQPQHF; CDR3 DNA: TGTGCCAGCACAGAGACAGGAAGCAATCAGCCCCAGCATTTT
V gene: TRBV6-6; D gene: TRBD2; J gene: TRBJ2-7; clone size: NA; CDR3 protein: CASSKQTSGIYEQYF; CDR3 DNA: TGTGCCAGCAGTAAACAGACTAGCGGCATCTACGAGCAGTACTTC
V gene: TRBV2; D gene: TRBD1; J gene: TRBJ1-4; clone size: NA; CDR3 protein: CASSSTGVNEKLFF; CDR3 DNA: TGTGCCAGCAGTTCGACAGGGGTTAATGAAAAACTGTTTTTT
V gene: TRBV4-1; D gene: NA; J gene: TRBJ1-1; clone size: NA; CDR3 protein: CASSQDRGGNTEAFF; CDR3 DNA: TGCGCCAGCAGCCAAGATCGTGGGGGCAACACTGAAGCTTTCTTT
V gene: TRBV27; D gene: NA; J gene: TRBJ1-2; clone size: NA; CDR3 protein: CASSLTLWYGYTF; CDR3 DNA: TGTGCCAGCAGTTTAACCCTATGGTATGGCTACACCTTC
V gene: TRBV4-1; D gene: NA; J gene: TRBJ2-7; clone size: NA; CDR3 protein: CASSQESGSSYEQYF; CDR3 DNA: TGCGCCAGCAGCCAAGAGTCAGGGTCCTCCTACGAGCAGTACTTC
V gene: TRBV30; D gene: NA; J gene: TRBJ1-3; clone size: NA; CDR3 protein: CAWSDGISGNTIYF; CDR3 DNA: TGTGCCTGGAGTGACGGGATCTCTGGAAACACCATATATTTT
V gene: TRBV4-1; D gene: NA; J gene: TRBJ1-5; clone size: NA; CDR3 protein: CASSPLHYSNQPQHF; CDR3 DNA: TGCGCCAGCAGCCCACTCCACTATAGCAATCAGCCCCAGCATTTT
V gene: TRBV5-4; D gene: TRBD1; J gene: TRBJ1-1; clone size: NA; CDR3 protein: CASSRTGFEAFF; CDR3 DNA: TGTGCCAGCAGCCGGACAGGCTTTGAAGCTTTCTTT
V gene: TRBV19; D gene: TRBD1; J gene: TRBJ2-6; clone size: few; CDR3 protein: CASSGTGGSGANVLTF; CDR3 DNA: TGTGCCAGTAGTGGGACAGGGGGCTCTGGGGCCAACGTCCTGACTTTC
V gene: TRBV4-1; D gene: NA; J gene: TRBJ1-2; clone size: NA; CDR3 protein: CASSPRRRGDYGYTF; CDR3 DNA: TGCGCCAGCAGCCCACGGCGGCGGGGTGACTATGGCTACACCTTC
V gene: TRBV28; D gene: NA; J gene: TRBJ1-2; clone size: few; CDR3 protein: CASSLAGRYGYTF; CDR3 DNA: TGTGCCAGCAGTTTAGCGGGTCGCTATGGCTACACCTTC
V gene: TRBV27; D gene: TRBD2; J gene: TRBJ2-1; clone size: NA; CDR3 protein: CASSLSGGLAENEQFF; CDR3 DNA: TGTGCCAGCAGTTTATCAGGCGGACTAGCGGAAAATGAGCAGTTCTTC
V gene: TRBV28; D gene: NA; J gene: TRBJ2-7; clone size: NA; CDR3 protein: CASSLFALRGDEQYF; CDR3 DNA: TGTGCCAGCAGTTTATTTGCGCTCCGAGGAGACGAGCAGTACTTC
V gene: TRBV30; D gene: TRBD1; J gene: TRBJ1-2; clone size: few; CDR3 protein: CAWDRGYGYTF; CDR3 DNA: TGTGCCTGGGACAGGGGATATGGCTACACCTTC